What follows is one TCR beta chain and its context. Trimming cost V 2 bases and J 1 base, with 8 bases left between them. CDR1 is MNHNS, CDR2 SASEGT, per germline. The CDR3 has 14 amino acids. This specimen comes from a study of shared clonotypes between healthy human individuals. As for the study in general: Every donor yielded three CD4 naive, three CD4 memory, two CD8 naive and one CD8 memory plate.

Division of CD4+ cells produced a CD45RA+ naive subset and a CD45RA-negative memory subset. The authors' processing: With immunoSEQ giving junction-only sequences and no quality scores, filtering differed. TCRdb keeps only in-frame clones here, not all; method: immunoSEQ multiplex PCR. The V and J calls and clone size are taken from that table; D and trimming were inferred from the DNA. The sample consists of about 2.3 million clones, over 90% of them appearing once. The clonotype was recovered from a man between 18 and 29 years old in good health. Some clones in this sample may be carry-over from other donors' samples. Sequencing was carried out using naive CD4+ T cells from PBMCs. Described subset: CD45RA+ positively selected. The rearrangement joins TRBV6-1 to TRBJ1-1; no definite D call. CDR3 coding DNA: TGTGCCAGCAGTGAACTTTGGCAGAACACTGAAGCTTTCTTT. As protein: CASSELWQNTEAFF.